This TCR beta chain was identified during a study of early stage breast cancer tumors (TCRdb year 2017). Study-level background: Of the roughly 15 invasive breast tumors, eleven to twelve were found to be estrogen receptor-positive, progesterone receptor-positive and HER2-negative. About 65% of the 12 ER+/PR+/HER2- tumors were invasive ductal carcinomas, while the other four were invasive lobular carcinomas. On average, each sample got 9 to 10-fold read coverage. Across all samples, about 3,000,000 templates representing approximately 1 million unique clonotypes were detected.

Study-wide conclusions, independent of this receptor: Bulk genomic DNA sequencing of unsorted cells missed chain pairing and functional markers such as CD4, CD8 and FOXP3. Greater similarity was observed between blood and normal breast repertoires than between blood and tumor repertoires, and tumor was distinguished from normal in about 90% of the 16 patients when each tissue was compared with blood. Because the cohort was small, a breakdown by tumor subtype could not be done. Enriched TCRB sequences shared across patients were mostly commonly generated sequences, unlikely to play an important role in the tumor microenvironment. Compared with adjacent normal breast tissue, tumors had approximately 2.7-fold higher T cell density and higher clonality.

Worth noting for this clone: No cognate antigen has been identified for it. No base qualities exist here, and no much larger clone lies one base off it.

Two independent genomic DNA replicates were amplified for each sample, with 0.5 ug used for blood and 1.5 ug for tumor or normal breast. TCRB sequencing of genomic DNA was carried out with the ImmunoSeq Intro kit according to the manufacturer's instructions. The multiplex PCR ran for roughly 29 cycles using proprietary primers and spike-in control sequences for absolute quantification. An 87-bp fragment spanning the CDR3 and flanking V and J genes was sequenced with single-end 150-bp reads. Seven samples, each with two replicates, were multiplexed per lane of an Illumina MiSeq using version 3.0 chemistry. Processing in the source paper ran as follows. The vendor's proprietary pipeline processed the raw data and merged both replicates into a single result for each sample. To define clonotypes, the study grouped productive rearrangements that shared the V-gene family, CDR3 amino acid sequence and J-gene segment. To compute clonality, the normalized Shannon entropy (Pielou evenness) of TCRB abundances was subtracted from 1. T cell density was estimated as total templates divided by the number of input cells, with the number of input cells inferred from the DNA input amount. Recon with default parameters was used to estimate total repertoire diversity and clonality. Tumor-enriched clonotypes were defined as having over 0.1% abundance in tumor and at least 32-fold higher abundance than in normal breast. TCRdb mirrors the immuneACCESS table, restricted to in-frame sequences. Some clones are absent from its copies; in checked studies, under half trace to an unresolved V gene, and the reason for the others is unknown. That table gives V, J and clone size, and the DNA gave D and trimming. Present in this sample are some 30,000 clones, about 83% of which were seen just once. Around 10% of the sample comes from the top ten.

The study profiled bulk TCR beta-chain repertoires in matched peripheral blood, tumor and adjacent normal breast tissue taken from over 15 patients with early-stage breast cancer. Before surgery, about 4.5-11 mL of whole blood was collected into EDTA tubes and then processed within 2 hours. Ficoll-Paque centrifugation in SepMate-50 tubes was used to isolate peripheral blood mononuclear cells. PBMCs were cryopreserved in aliquots of roughly 1.8 to 4 million cells in roughly 90% FBS with about 10% DMSO and kept in liquid nitrogen. The Qiagen AllPrep DNA/RNA Mini kit was used for genomic DNA extraction. V and J lose 5 bases and 0 bases, and a span of 11 bases separates them. For CDR1 and CDR2, the germline V gene (reference sequence) lists LNHDA and SQIVND. There are 15 amino acids in the CDR3, from cysteine to phenylalanine inclusive. The entry retains the CDR3 DNA only, 45 bases that are in frame from base 1.

The sequence was collected from a person aged 45 to 59 with breast cancer. The chain employs TRBV19 and TRBJ1-5, with a tentative D gene TRBD1 over 5 matching bases. The source material was blood. The CDR3 protein sequence reads: CASSRQGGSNQPQHF. The DNA is as follows: TGTGCCAGTAGTCGCCAGGGAGGTAGCAATCAGCCCCAGCATTTT.